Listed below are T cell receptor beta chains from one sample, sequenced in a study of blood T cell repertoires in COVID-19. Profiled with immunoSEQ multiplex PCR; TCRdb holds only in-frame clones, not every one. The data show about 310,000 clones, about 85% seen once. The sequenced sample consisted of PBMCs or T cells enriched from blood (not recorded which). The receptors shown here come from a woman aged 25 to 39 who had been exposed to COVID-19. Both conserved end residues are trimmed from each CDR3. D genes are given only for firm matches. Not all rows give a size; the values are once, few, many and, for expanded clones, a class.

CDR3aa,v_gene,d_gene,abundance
SVETGHTEAF,TRBV29-1,TRBD1,-
AGRVSRDYGYT,TRBV6-5,-,few
AWRPYRGNYGYT,TRBV30,-,-
ASSFGQVDRAF,TRBV7-8,TRBD1,-
ASSPSSGYTIY,TRBV13,-,-
ASSQRRRKSGNTEAF,TRBV3-1/TRBV3-2,-,-
ASSLETAAAYEQY,TRBV5-8,-,-
ASSPLRGNSPNYGYT,TRBV7-9,-,-
ASSSNRGWYGYT,TRBV6-5,TRBD1,-
ASSFGTSGSRGDTQY,TRBV5-4,TRBD2,-
ASRYSGTSGNNEQF,TRBV28,TRBD2,-
SVRGRSNTEAF,TRBV29-1,TRBD1,-
ASSPRGGLIRMNTEAF,TRBV7-9,-,-
ASSPRTSGIYNEQF,TRBV3-1/TRBV3-2,TRBD2,-
ASSWRTGTNTGELF,TRBV5-1,-,-
AWSHRGVGETQY,TRBV30,TRBD1,-
ASSPPGAGGYEQY,TRBV4-2,-,-
ASLDRGVNTEAF,TRBV19,TRBD1,-
ASSGIDSNQPQH,TRBV28,-,-
ASSFTSGVYNEQF,TRBV7-3,TRBD2,-
ASSLSGGGGRLYEKLF,TRBV7-2,-,-
ASSSGGYGYT,TRBV28,-,few
ASSLRDRGAEAF,TRBV5-6,TRBD1,-
ASSQEGLADIYEQY,TRBV4-3,TRBD2,-
ASTLLGELF,TRBV2,-,-
ASSGQALVNQPQH,TRBV19,TRBD1,-
ASSQEGRQY,TRBV6-5,-,-
ASSLEGFYGYT,TRBV28,-,-
ASSARGNTEAF,TRBV12-3/TRBV12-4,-,-
ASRFGQATSTDTQY,TRBV6-4,TRBD1,-
ASSRLWLAGDEQF,TRBV14,TRBD2,-
ASSRPRASVNNEQF,TRBV28,-,-
ASGFYSGGARLAGRELF,TRBV27,-,-
ASSEYGRGSTQH,TRBV6-1,-,-
ASSQDGAARAKNIQY,TRBV4-1,-,-
AASTGGGYT,TRBV10-2,-,few
ASNQDTGTNEKLF,TRBV4-3,-,-
ASSQLVGKETQY,TRBV13,-,-
ASSLFLDTQY,TRBV5-1,-,-
AWSHGAANIQY,TRBV30,-,-
ASSLGTGARETQY,TRBV7-3,TRBD1,many
ASSESGTGGLQPQH,TRBV10-2,TRBD1,-
ASSQDLGGNYGYT,TRBV3-1/TRBV3-2,-,-
ASRSGTEAF,TRBV12-3/TRBV12-4,-,-
AWRAGTSPWDNEQF,TRBV30,TRBD2,-